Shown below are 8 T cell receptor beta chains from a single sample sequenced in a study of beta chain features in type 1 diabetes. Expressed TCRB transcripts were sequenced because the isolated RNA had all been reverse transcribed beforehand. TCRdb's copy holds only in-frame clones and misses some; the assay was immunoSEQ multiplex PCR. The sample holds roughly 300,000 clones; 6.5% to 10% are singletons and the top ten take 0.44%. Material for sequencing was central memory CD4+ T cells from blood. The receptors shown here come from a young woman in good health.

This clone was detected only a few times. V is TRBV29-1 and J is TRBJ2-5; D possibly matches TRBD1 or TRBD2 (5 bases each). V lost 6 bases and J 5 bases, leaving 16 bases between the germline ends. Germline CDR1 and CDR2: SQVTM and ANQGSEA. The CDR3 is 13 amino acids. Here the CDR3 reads CSVDSGRGETQYF. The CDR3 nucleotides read TGCAGCGTAGACTCAGGGCGCGGGGAGACCCAGTACTTC.

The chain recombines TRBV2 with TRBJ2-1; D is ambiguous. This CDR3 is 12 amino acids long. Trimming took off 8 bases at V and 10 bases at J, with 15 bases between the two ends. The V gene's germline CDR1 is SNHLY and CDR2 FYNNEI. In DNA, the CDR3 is TGTGCCAGCGACGCAGACCACCCGGAGCAGTTCTTC. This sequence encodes CASDADHPEQFF.

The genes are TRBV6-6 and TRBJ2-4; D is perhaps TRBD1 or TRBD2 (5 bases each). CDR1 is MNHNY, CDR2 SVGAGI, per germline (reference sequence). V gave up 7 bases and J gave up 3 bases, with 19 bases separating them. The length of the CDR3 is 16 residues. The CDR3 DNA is TGTGCCAGCACCGGGACCCACGCTTATGACAAAAACATTCAGTACTTC. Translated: CASTGTHAYDKNIQYF.

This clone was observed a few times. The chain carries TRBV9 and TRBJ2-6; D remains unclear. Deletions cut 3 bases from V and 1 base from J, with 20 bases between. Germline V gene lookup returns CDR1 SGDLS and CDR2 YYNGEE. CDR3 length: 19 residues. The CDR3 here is CASSAPLSTLGSGANVLTF. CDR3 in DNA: TGTGCCAGCAGCGCTCCTCTCTCGACCCTAGGGTCTGGGGCCAACGTCCTGACTTTC. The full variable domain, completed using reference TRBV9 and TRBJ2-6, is DSGVTQTPKHLITATGQRVTLRCSPRSGDLSVYWYQQSLDQGLQFLIQYYNGEERAKGNILERFSAQQFPDLHSELNLSSLELGDSALYFCASSAPLSTLGSGANVLTFGAGSRLTVL.

The CDR3 sequence: CASSRNLGTGAIAFF. The DNA of the CDR3 is TGTGCCAGCAGTCGAAATCTGGGGACAGGGGCGATAGCTTTCTTT. The gene calls are TRBV28 and TRBJ1-1; TRBD1 matches 10 bases. From germline, CDR1 is MDHEN and CDR2 SYDVKM. The CDR3 is 15 residues long. V gave up 5 bases and J gave up 10 bases; unmatched junction bases: 13.

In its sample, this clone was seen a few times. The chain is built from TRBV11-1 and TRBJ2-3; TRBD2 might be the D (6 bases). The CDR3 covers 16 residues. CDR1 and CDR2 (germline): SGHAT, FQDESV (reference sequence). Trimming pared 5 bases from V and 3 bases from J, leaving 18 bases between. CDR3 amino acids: CASSGMGLTPTDTQYF. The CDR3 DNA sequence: TGTGCCAGCAGCGGAATGGGACTCACGCCAACAGATACGCAGTATTTT.

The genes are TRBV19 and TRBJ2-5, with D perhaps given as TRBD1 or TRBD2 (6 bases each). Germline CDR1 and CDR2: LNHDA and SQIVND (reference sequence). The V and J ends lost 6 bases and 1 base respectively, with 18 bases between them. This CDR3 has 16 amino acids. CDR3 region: CASRGFRGGGQETQYF. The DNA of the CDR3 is TGTGCCAGTAGAGGGTTCAGGGGAGGCGGCCAAGAGACCCAGTACTTC.

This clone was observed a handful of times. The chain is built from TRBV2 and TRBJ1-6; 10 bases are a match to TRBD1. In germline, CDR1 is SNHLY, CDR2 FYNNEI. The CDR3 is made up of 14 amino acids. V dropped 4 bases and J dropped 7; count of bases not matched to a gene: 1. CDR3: CASSAGQGNSPLHF. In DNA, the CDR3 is TGTGCCAGCAGTGCGGGACAGGGGAATTCACCCCTCCACTTT. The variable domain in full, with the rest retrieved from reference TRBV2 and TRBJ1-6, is EPEVTQTPSHQVTQMGQEVILRCVPISNHLYFYWYRQILGQKVEFLVSFYNNEISEKSEIFDDQFSVERPDGSNFTLKIRSTKLEDSAMYFCASSAGQGNSPLHFGNGTRLTVT.